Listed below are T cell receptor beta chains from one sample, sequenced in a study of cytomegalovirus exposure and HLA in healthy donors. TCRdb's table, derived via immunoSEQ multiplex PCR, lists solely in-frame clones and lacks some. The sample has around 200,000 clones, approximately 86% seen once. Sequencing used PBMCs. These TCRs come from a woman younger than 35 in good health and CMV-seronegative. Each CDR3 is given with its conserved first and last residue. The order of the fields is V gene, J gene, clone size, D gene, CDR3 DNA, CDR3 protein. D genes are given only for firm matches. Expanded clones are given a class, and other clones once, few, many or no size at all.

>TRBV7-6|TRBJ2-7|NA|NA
TGTGCCAGCAGCCAGGGTGGTCTTTACTCCTACGAGCAGTACTTC
CASSQGGLYSYEQYF
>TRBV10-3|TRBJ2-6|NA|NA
TGTGCCATCAGTGAGAGTTGGTCAGGGGTTACTGGGGCCAACGTCCTGACTTTC
CAISESWSGVTGANVLTF
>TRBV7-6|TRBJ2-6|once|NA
TGTGCCAGCAGCTTAGAGGTGGAGGGCAGCAAGACCAACGTCCTGACTTTC
CASSLEVEGSKTNVLTF
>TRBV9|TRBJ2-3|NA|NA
TGTGCCAGCAGCCCCGTGATGGCTGCCATCACAGATACGCAGTATTTT
CASSPVMAAITDTQYF
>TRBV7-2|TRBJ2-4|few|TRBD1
TGTGCCAGCAGCCCGGGACAGGGGGCCTACATTCAGTACTTC
CASSPGQGAYIQYF
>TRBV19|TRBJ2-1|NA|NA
TGTGCCAGTAGTCAGGTTCGGGAGTTTTGGTTCAATGAGCAGTTCTTC
CASSQVREFWFNEQFF
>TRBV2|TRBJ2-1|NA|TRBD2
TGTGCCAGCAGTCACCCGGGACTAGCGGGGGGTGAGCAGTTCTTC
CASSHPGLAGGEQFF
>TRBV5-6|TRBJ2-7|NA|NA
TGTGCCAGCAGCTTCCAGGCCGCAAGTATCTACGAGCAGTACTTC
CASSFQAASIYEQYF
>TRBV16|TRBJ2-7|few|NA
TGTGCCAGCAGCCAATCGGGAGTACCCTGGTACGAGCAGTACTTC
CASSQSGVPWYEQYF
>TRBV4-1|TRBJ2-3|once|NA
TGCGCCAGCAGCCAATCTGGGCGGGAAGAAGATACGCAGTATTTT
CASSQSGREEDTQYF
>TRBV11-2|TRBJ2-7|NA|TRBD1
TGTGCCAGCAGGCGCTTATTACAGGGGCCCTCCTACGAGCAGTACTTC
CASRRLLQGPSYEQYF
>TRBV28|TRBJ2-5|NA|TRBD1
TGTGCCAGCAGTCAAACAGGGGAAAGGACCCAGTACTTC
CASSQTGERTQYF
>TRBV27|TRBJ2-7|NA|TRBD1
TGTGCCAGCTCCCAGTTCCCCGGGACAGGGGCCGGCTACGAGCAGTACTTC
CASSQFPGTGAGYEQYF
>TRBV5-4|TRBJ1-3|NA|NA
TGTGCCAGCAGCCTTGGACTGAAACAGAGCTCTGGAAACACCATATATTTT
CASSLGLKQSSGNTIYF
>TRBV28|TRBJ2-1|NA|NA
TGTGCCAGCAGTACTAGCAGGGGGCGGGGGGGAACCGAGAATGAGCAGTTCTTC
CASSTSRGRGGTENEQFF
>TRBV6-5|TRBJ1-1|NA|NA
TGTGCCAGCAGCATAGATAGCAGGGGCACTGAAGCTTTCTTT
CASSIDSRGTEAFF
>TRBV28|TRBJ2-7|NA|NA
TGTGCCAGCAGCCCCAGGATCCTCTACGAGCAGTACTTC
CASSPRILYEQYF
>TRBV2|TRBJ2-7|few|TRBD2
TGTGCCAGCGGTACTAGCGGGACTTCCTACGAGCAGTACTTC
CASGTSGTSYEQYF
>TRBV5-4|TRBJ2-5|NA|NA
TGTGCCAGCACCGAAGGACGCGGGAACGGGGAGACCCAGTACTTC
CASTEGRGNGETQYF
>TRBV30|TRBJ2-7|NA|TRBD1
TGTGCCTGGAACCGGGACAGGGGGGTCACCTACGAGCAGTACTTC
CAWNRDRGVTYEQYF
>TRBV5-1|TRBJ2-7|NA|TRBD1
TGCGCCAGCAGCTTACCGAAGACAGGGACCTACGAGCAGTACTTC
CASSLPKTGTYEQYF
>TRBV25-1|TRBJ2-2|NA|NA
TGTGCCAGCAGTGGAACGCAGTGGGGGGAGCTGTTTTTT
CASSGTQWGELFF